This T cell receptor (beta chain) was retrieved from a study of CD8+CD57+ T cells in acquired aplastic anemia. Across the study: Sorted CD4+ and CD8+ cells gave an average of around 3 ug of DNA.

V lost 3 bases and J 3 bases, leaving 12 bases between the germline ends. The CDR3 length is 16 residues. The germline gives CDR1 SGHTA, CDR2 FQGNSA. Whoever was chosen for sequencing had shown CD8+CD57+ cell expansion by flow cytometry. Genomic DNA templated the TCR beta VDJ and CDR3 profiling. One entry per CDR3 protein results from TCRdb running MiXCR on the reads. In the table there are roughly 290,000 distinct CDR3 sequences, 56% of which are singletons. Whole-study results and caveats: Patients had roughly 31 CD8+ CDR3 sequences in common with controls (the shared set).

Notes on this clonotype: Its specificity is not known.

The V and J genes are TRBV7-2 and TRBJ2-6; D gene unclear. The sequenced sample consisted of sorted CD4+, CD8+, or CD8+CD57+ T cells (not recorded which) from PBMCs. The clonotype was recovered from a human donor with aplastic anemia. CDR3 nucleotides: TGTGCCAGCAGCTTGGCTTACGTTAATGGGGCCAACGTCCTGACTTTC. Its protein is CASSLAYVNGANVLTF. The full variable domain, in which reference TRBV7-2 and TRBJ2-6 provide the parts outside the CDR3, is GAGVSQSPSNKVTEKGKDVELRCDPISGHTALYWYRQSLGQGLEFLIYFQGNSAPDKSGLPSDRFSAERTGGSVSTLTIQRTQQEDSAVYLCASSLAYVNGANVLTFGAGSRLTVL.